This T cell receptor (beta chain) was identified during a study of CD8 T cells in Susac syndrome. TCR beta sequencing was performed on blood CD8+ and CD4+ T cells. Patients with Susac syndrome fulfilled recently defined diagnostic criteria for definite or probable disease. Random hexamers were used to reverse transcribe an amount of roughly 0.5 to 1 ug RNA. TCRdb processed the immunoSEQ multiplex PCR reads anew with MiXCR; each CDR3 protein has one entry. The sample has over 150,000 distinct CDR3 sequences, roughly 94% seen once. Per the germline V gene, CDR1 is SGHTA and CDR2 is FQGNSA. The ends lost 3 bases at V and 5 bases at J; junction bases unmatched: 4. The CDR3 sequence is 14 residues long.

The sample consisted of CD4+ T cells from PBMCs. The TCR originated in a human donor with Susac syndrome. The chain is built from TRBV7-2 and TRBJ1-1; TRBD1 matches at 9 bases. The CDR3 reads CASSFDRGYTEAFF. As DNA, the CDR3 is TGTGCCAGCAGCTTTGACAGGGGGTATACTGAAGCTTTCTTT.